This T cell receptor beta chain was observed in a study of cytomegalovirus exposure and HLA in healthy donors. The PCR contained 60 Vbeta and 13 Jbeta primers. Method: immunoSEQ multiplex PCR; TCRdb's copy keeps in-frame clones and lacks some. The profile shows approximately 140,000 clones, roughly 80% of them singletons. Germline CDR1 is SGHRS and CDR2 is YFSETQ. The CDR3 has 17 amino acids. J lost 1 base, V lost 0 bases, and 7 bases had no gene match. This receptor was identified in a woman aged 35 to 49 in good health and CMV-seronegative. The chain recombines TRBV5-1 with TRBJ2-5; 9 bases align to TRBD2. The sequenced sample was PBMCs. The CDR3 reads CASSLALASGIQETQYF. The CDR3 nucleotides read TGCGCCAGCAGCTTGGCCTTGGCTAGCGGGATCCAAGAGACCCAGTACTTC. Together with reference TRBV5-1 and TRBJ2-5, the CDR3 gives the full variable domain: KAGVTQTPRYLIKTRGQQVTLSCSPISGHRSVSWYQQTPGQGLQFLFEYFSETQRNKGNFPGRFSGRQFSNSRSEMNVSTLELGDSALYLCASSLALASGIQETQYFGPGTRLLVL.